The 2 T cell receptor beta chains given below trace back to one sample, sequenced in a study of radiotherapy plus CTLA-4 blockade in lung cancer. The data were produced by immunoSEQ multiplex PCR, yet TCRdb's version contains in-frame clones alone and is incomplete. Of approximately 100,000 clones in the sample, 82% were seen once. The specimen comprised peripheral blood, sampled from a patient treated with radiotherapy plus ipilimumab. These receptors were taken from a human donor with non-small cell lung cancer who had a partial response to radiotherapy plus ipilimumab.

The gene calls are TRBV5-1 and TRBJ1-2; D possibly corresponds to TRBD1 (6 bases). The CDR3 runs 14 residues. Per the germline V gene, CDR1 is SGHRS and CDR2 is YFSETQ. The V end lost 0 bases, the J end lost 6 bases, and 12 bases lay between the germline ends. The CDR3 region is CASSLGGQGNGYTF. Written as DNA, the CDR3 is TGCGCCAGCAGCTTGGGGGGGCAGGGAAATGGCTACACCTTC.

This chain uses TRBV9 with TRBJ2-7, with 11 positions matching TRBD2. The CDR3 length is 15 residues. V lost 3 bases, J lost 0 bases, and 2 bases stayed unmatched. The V gene's germline CDR1 is SGDLS and CDR2 YYNGEE. This CDR3 reads CASSEGLAASYEQYF. The CDR3, as DNA: TGTGCCAGCAGCGAGGGACTAGCGGCCTCCTACGAGCAGTACTTC.